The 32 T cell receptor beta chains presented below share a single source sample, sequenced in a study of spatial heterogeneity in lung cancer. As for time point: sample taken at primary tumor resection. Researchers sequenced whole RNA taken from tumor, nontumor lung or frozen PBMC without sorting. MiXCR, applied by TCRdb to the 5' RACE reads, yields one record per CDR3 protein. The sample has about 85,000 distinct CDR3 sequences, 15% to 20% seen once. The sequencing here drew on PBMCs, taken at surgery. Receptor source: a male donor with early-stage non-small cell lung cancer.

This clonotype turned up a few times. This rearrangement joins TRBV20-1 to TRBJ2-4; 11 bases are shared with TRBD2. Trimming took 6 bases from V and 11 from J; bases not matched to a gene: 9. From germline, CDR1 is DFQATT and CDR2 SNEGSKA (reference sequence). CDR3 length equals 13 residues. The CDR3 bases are TGCAGTGCCGCCCCACTAGCGGGAGAGTTTCAGTACTTC. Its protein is CSAAPLAGEFQYF.

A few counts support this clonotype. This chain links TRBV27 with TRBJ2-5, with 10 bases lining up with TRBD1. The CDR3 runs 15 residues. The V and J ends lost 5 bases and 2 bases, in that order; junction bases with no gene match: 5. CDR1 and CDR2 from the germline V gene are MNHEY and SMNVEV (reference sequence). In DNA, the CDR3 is TGTGCCAGCAGTAGAGGGACAGGGGATCAAGAGACCCAGTACTTC. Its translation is CASSRGTGDQETQYF.

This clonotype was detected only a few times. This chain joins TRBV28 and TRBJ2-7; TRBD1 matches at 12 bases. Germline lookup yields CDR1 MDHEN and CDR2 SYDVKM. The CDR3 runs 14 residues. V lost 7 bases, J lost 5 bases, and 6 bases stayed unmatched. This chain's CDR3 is CASNPGQGAHEQYF. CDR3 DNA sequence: TGTGCCAGCAATCCGGGACAGGGGGCCCACGAGCAGTACTTC.

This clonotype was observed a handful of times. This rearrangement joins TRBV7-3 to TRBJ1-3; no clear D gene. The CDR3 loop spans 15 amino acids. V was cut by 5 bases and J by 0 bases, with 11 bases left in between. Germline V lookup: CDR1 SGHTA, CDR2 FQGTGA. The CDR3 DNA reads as TGTGCCAGCAGCCCCCGGGCCGACTCTGGAAACACCATATATTTT. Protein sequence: CASSPRADSGNTIYF.

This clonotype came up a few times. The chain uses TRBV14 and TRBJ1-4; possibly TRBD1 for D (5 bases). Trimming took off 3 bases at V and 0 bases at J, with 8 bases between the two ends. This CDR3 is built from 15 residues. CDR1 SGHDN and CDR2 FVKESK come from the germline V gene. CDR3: CASSHWTTTNEKLFF. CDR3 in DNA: TGTGCCAGCAGCCACTGGACAACAACTAATGAAAAACTGTTTTTT.

The DNA of the CDR3 is TGTGCCAGCTCACCTTCGGACCCCGATACGCAGTATTTT. Its translation: CASSPSDPDTQYF. The chain combines TRBV18 with TRBJ2-3; D remains ambiguous. The germline V gene encodes CDR1 KGHSH and CDR2 LQKENI. V gave up 3 bases and J gave up 6 bases, with 10 bases separating them. There are 13 residues in the CDR3.

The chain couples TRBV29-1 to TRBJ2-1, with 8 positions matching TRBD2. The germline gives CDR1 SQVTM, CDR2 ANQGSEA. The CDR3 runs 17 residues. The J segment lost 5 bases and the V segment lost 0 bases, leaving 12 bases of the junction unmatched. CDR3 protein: CSVEEWWGLAGNNEQFF. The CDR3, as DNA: TGCAGCGTTGAAGAATGGTGGGGGCTAGCGGGCAACAATGAGCAGTTCTTC.

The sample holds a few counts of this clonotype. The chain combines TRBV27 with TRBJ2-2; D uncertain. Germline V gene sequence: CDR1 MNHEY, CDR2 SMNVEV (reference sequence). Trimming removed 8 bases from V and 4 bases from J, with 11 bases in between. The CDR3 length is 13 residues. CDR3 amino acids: CASGRAITGELFF. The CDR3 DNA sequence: TGTGCCAGCGGACGGGCGATCACCGGGGAGCTGTTTTTT.

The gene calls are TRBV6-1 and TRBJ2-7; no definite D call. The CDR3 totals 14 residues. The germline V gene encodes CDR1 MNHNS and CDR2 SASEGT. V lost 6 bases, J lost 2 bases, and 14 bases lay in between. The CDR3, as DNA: TGTGCCAGCAGGTACCGCCCCGAGCCCTACGAGCAGTACTTC. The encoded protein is CASRYRPEPYEQYF.

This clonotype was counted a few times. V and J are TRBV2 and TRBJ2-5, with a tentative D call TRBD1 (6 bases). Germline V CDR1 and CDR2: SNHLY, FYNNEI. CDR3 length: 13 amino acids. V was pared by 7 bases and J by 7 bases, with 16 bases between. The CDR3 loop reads CASTLGTMGTQYF. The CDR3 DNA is TGTGCCAGCACACTCGGGACAATGGGGACCCAGTACTTC.

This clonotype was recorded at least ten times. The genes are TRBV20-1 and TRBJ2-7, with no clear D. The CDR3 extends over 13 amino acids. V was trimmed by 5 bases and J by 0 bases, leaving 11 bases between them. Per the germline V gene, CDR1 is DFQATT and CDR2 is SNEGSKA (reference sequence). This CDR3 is CSARSPRSYEQYF. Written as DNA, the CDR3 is TGCAGTGCTCGGAGCCCTCGCTCCTACGAGCAGTACTTC.

CDR3 protein: CSVERQAPYEQYF. CDR3 DNA: TGCAGCGTTGAGCGACAGGCGCCCTACGAGCAGTACTTC. This rearrangement joins TRBV29-1 to TRBJ2-7; D is perhaps TRBD1 (6 bases). The CDR3 has 13 amino acids. The V gene lost 3 bases and the J gene lost 2 bases, with 11 bases spanning the gap. Germline-derived CDR1 and CDR2 are SQVTM and ANQGSEA.

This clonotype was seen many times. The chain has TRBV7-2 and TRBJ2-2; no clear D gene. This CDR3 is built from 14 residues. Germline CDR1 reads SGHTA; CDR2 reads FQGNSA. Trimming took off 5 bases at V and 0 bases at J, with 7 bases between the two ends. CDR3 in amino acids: CASSPYTNTGELFF. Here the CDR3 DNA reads TGTGCCAGCAGCCCCTATACGAACACCGGGGAGCTGTTTTTT.

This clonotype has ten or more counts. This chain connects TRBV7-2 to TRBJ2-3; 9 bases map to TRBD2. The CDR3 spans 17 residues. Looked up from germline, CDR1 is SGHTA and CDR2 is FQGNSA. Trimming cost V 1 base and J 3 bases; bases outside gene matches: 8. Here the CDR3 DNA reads TGTGCCAGCAGCTTAGATGGAGCGGGGGGTCGGACAGATACGCAGTATTTT. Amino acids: CASSLDGAGGRTDTQYF.

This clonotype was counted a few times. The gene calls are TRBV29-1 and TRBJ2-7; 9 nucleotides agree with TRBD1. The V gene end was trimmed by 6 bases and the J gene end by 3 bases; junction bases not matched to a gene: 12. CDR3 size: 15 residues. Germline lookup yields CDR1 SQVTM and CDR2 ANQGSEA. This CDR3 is CSVPGRDRVDYEQYF. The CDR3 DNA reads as TGCAGCGTCCCCGGAAGGGACAGGGTAGACTACGAGCAGTACTTC.

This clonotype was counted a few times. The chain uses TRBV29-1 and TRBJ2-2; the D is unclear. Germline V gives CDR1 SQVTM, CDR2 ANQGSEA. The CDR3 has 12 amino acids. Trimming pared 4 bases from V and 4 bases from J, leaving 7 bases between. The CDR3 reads CSVGLGTGELFF. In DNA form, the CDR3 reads TGCAGCGTTGGGTTGGGCACCGGGGAGCTGTTTTTT.

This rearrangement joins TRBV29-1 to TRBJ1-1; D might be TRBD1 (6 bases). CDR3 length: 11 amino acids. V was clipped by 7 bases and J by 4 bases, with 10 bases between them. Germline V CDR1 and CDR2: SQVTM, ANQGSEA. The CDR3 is CSGRGATEAFF. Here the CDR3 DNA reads TGCAGCGGGAGGGGGGCCACTGAAGCTTTCTTT. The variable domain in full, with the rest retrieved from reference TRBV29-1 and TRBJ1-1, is SAVISQKPSRDICQRGTSLTIQCQVDSQVTMMFWYRQQPGQSLTLIATANQGSEATYESGFVIDKFPISRPNLTFSTLTVSNMSPEDSSIYLCSGRGATEAFFGQGTRLTVV.

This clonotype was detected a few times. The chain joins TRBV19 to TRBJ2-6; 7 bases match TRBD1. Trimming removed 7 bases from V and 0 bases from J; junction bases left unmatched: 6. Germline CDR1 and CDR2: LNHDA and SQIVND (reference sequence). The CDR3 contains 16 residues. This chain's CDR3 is CASTGQENSGANVLTF. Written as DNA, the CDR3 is TGTGCCAGTACCGGACAGGAGAACTCTGGGGCCAACGTCCTGACTTTC.

The CDR3 loop is CASSVGQDSIYEQYF. CDR3 DNA sequence: TGTGCCAGCAGCGTAGGGCAGGACTCAATCTACGAGCAGTACTTC. V is TRBV9 and J is TRBJ2-7, with a tentative D call TRBD2 (5 bases). Germline V gives CDR1 SGDLS, CDR2 YYNGEE. The CDR3 has 15 amino acids. V shed 0 bases and J shed 3 bases, with 13 bases lying between them.

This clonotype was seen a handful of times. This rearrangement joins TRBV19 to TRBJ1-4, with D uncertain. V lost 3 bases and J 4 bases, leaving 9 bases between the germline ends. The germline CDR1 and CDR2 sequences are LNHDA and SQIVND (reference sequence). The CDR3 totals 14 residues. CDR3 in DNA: TGTGCCAGTAGTATGTCCAGGAATAATGAAAAACTGTTTTTT. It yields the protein CASSMSRNNEKLFF. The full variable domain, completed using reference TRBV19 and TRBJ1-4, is DGGITQSPKYLFRKEGQNVTLSCEQNLNHDAMYWYRQDPGQGLRLIYYSQIVNDFQKGDIAEGYSVSREKKESFPLTVTSAQKNPTAFYLCASSMSRNNEKLFFGSGTQLSVL.

CDR3 in amino acids: CASSFLGLADPSYNEQFF. The DNA for the CDR3 is TGTGCCAGCAGTTTCTTGGGACTAGCGGACCCCTCCTACAATGAGCAGTTCTTC. This chain joins TRBV28 and TRBJ2-1; 11 bases align to TRBD2. Per germline, CDR1 MDHEN and CDR2 SYDVKM. V was pared by 3 bases and J by 0 bases, with 7 bases of the junction left unmatched. CDR3 size: 18 residues.

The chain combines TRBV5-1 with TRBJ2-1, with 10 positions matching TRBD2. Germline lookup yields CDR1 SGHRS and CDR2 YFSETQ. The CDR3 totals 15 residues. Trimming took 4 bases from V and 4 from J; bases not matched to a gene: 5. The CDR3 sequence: CASSPRTSGYNEQFF. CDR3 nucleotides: TGCGCCAGCAGCCCCCGGACTAGCGGATACAATGAGCAGTTCTTC.

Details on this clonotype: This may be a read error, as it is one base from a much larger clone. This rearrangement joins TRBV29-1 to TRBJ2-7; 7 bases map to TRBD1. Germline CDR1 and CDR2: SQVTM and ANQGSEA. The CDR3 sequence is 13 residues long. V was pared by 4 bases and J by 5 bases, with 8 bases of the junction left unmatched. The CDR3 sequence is CSVGYRGSHEQYF. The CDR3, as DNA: TGCAGCGTTGGGTACAGGGGATCCCACGAGCAGTACTTC.

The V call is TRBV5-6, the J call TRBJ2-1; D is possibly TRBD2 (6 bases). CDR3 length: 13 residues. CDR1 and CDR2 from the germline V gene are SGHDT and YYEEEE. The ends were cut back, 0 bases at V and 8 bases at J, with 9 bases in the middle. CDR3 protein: CASSLAGLYEQFF. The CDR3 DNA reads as TGTGCCAGCAGCTTGGCGGGACTTTATGAGCAGTTCTTC.

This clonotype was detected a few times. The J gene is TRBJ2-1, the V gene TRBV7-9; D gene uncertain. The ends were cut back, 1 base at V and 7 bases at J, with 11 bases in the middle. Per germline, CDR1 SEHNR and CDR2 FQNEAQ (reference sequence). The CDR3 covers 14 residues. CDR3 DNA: TGTGCCAGCAGCTTAGTAGGACCCCAAAATGAGCAGTTCTTC. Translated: CASSLVGPQNEQFF.

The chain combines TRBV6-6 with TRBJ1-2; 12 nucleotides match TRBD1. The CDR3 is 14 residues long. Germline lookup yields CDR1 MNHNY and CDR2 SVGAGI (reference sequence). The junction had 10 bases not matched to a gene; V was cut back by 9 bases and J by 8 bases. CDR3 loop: CASQGQGAVRGYTF. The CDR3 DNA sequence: TGTGCCAGTCAGGGACAGGGGGCCGTGAGAGGCTACACCTTC.

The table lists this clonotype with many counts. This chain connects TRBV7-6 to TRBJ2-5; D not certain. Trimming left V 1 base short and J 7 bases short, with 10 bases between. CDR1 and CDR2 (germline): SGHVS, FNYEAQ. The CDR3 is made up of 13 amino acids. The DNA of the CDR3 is TGTGCCAGCAGCTTAGAGAATCGAGGGACCCAGTACTTC. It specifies CASSLENRGTQYF.

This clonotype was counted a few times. The CDR3 here is CASSLTHQPQHF. The CDR3 DNA sequence: TGTGCCAGCAGCCTAACCCATCAGCCCCAGCATTTT. The rearrangement joins TRBV6-2 or TRBV6-3 to TRBJ1-5; D uncertain. Trimming cost V 6 bases and J 5 bases, with 8 bases left between them. The length of the CDR3 is 12 residues. Germline V lookup: CDR1 MNHEY, CDR2 SVGEGT.

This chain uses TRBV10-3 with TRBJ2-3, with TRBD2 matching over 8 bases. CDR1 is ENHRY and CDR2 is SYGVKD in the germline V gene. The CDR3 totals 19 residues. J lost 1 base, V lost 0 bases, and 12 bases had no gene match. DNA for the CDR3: TGTGCCATCAGTGAGTCGGCAGGGAAAGCGGGGGATCGCACAGATACGCAGTATTTT. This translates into CAISESAGKAGDRTDTQYF.

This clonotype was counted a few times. CDR3 amino acids: CASSRQTSNQPQHF. CDR3 DNA: TGTGCCAGCAGCAGACAGACAAGCAATCAGCCCCAGCATTTT. The rearrangement links TRBV12-3 or TRBV12-4 to TRBJ1-5; possible D gene TRBD1, 5 bases. The V end lost 6 bases, the J end lost 1 base, and 10 bases lay between the germline ends. CDR3 length: 14 amino acids.

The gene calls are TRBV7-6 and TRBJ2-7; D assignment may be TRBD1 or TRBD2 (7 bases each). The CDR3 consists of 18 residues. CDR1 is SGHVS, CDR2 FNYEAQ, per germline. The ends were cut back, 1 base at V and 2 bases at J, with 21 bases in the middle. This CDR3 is CASSLGQGGNGSPYEQYF. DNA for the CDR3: TGTGCCAGCAGCTTAGGGCAGGGGGGGAACGGGAGCCCCTACGAGCAGTACTTC.

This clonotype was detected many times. The CDR3 protein is CASSLGATEAFF. The CDR3 coding sequence is TGTGCCAGCAGCTTGGGGGCCACTGAAGCTTTCTTT. The V gene is TRBV5-6, the J gene TRBJ1-1; no clear D. Trimming took off 0 bases at V and 4 bases at J, with 4 bases between the two ends. Germline loops: CDR1 SGHDT, CDR2 YYEEEE. The CDR3 contains 12 residues. Looking up the rest from reference TRBV5-6 and TRBJ1-1 gives the full variable domain: DAGVTQSPTHLIKTRGQQVTLRCSPKSGHDTVSWYQQALGQGPQFIFQYYEEEERQRGNFPDRFSGHQFPNYSSELNVNALLLGDSALYLCASSLGATEAFFGQGTRLTVV.